The following is a TCR beta chain sequence with its context. The assay was immunoSEQ multiplex PCR, and TCRdb's table has in-frame clones only and misses some. The sample holds 340,000 or so clones, about four fifths seen once. The sample belongs to a study of blood T cell repertoires in COVID-19. V dropped 0 bases and J dropped 7 bases, with 10 bases sitting between them. Germline CDR1 LGHNA, CDR2 YSLEER. The CDR3 has 15 residues. Source material: peripheral blood. This chain connects TRBV4-3 to TRBJ1-6; D perhaps matches TRBD1 (5 bases). This TCR derives from a man aged 25 to 40 with active or convalescent COVID-19. The DNA of the CDR3 is TGCGCCAGCAGCCAAGAGGAGGGGCGGAATTCACCCCTCCACTTT. Translating it yields CASSQEEGRNSPLHF.